This T cell receptor (beta chain) was sequenced in a study of PD-1 blockade in classical Hodgkin lymphoma. All trial patients relapsed after autologous stem cell transplantation. The repertoire was sequenced with immunoSEQ multiplex PCR; TCRdb's copy has only in-frame clones and lacks some. Of 35,000 to 45,000 clones in the sample, 75% to 90% were seen once. With respect to this clone: Its specificity is not known.

Findings and caveats of the study: Healthy donors reportedly exceeded newly diagnosed patients in baseline TCR diversity. Whoever responded completely had baseline diversity much like that seen in newly diagnosed patients. Excluded were patients who started nivolumab under 1 year after ASCT, a group that had lower diversity.

The TCR originated in a human donor with classical Hodgkin lymphoma. The sample in question was peripheral blood mononuclear cells (PBMCs), obtained at baseline.

The DNA for the CDR3 is TGTGCCAGCAGCTTGGCCCCGGAAGAAGGGGTAAACTATGGCTACACCTTC. It encodes CASSLAPEEGVNYGYTF. The V call is TRBV5-7, the J call TRBJ1-2; a possible D gene is TRBD1 (5 bases). TRBV5-7 is treated as an ORF (open reading frame) with a function not yet certain. This CDR3 has 17 amino acids. V lost 0 bases, J lost 2 bases, and 17 bases lay in between.